The 30 T cell receptor beta chains presented below share a single source sample, sequenced in a study of blood T cells in healthy people across ages (dated by TCRdb to the mid-2010s). The library came from 5' RACE. Sequencing was performed on an Illumina HiSeq 2500. A second PCR of roughly 7 to 11 cycles was performed with a sample-barcoded 5' primer and a J-beta primer mix. The public reads were run again by TCRdb, first through fastp at Q25 and then through MiXCR, and only productive beta chains were kept. Every CDR3 protein is listed once, alongside the most common genes and DNA of its rows. The sample contains hundreds of thousands of distinct CDR3 sequences, 35% to 50% of them found a single time. The ten largest clonotypes hold 30% of the sample. Sequenced input: blood. These TCRs come from a man older than 75 in good health.

The CDR3 reads CASSPKIGPSGSMTGELFF. The DNA of the CDR3 is TGTGCCAGCAGTCCCAAAATAGGTCCGAGCGGGAGTATGACCGGGGAGCTGTTTTTT. The rearrangement joins TRBV28 to TRBJ2-2; TRBD2 aligns across 8 bases. This CDR3 spans 19 amino acids. Germline V CDR1 and CDR2: MDHEN, SYDVKM. Unmatched junction bases numbered 19, after V lost 5 bases and J lost 5 bases. Based on the CDR3 plus reference TRBV28 and TRBJ2-2, the full variable domain is DVKVTQSSRYLVKRTGEKVFLECVQDMDHENMFWYRQDPGLGLRLIYFSYDVKMKEKGDIPEGYSVSREKKERFSLILESASTNQTSMYLCASSPKIGPSGSMTGELFFGEGSRLTVL.

The CDR3: CASSTPGTPDNEQYF. The CDR3 DNA sequence: TGTGCCAGCAGTACCCCCGGGACACCGGACAATGAGCAGTACTTC. The rearrangement joins TRBV6-2 or TRBV6-3 to TRBJ2-5; D is possibly TRBD1 (6 bases). There are 15 residues in the CDR3. Trimming left V 5 bases short and J 11 bases short, with 24 bases between. CDR1 is MNHEY and CDR2 is SVGEGT in the germline V gene.

This clonotype was seen only a few times. This chain links TRBV6-2 or TRBV6-3 with TRBJ1-1; TRBD1 matches 9 bases. V was clipped by 5 bases and J by 1 base; unmatched bases: 2. The CDR3 has 14 amino acids. Germline V gene data show CDR1 as MNHEY and CDR2 as SVGEGT. The DNA of the CDR3 is TGTGCCAGCAGTGAACAGGGGGCGAACACTGAAGCTTTCTTT. Its translation: CASSEQGANTEAFF.

J is TRBJ2-3 and V is TRBV7-2; 8 nucleotides match TRBD2. This CDR3 is 13 amino acids long. The germline gives CDR1 SGHTA, CDR2 FQGNSA. V shed 2 bases, J shed 8 bases, and the junction held 3 bases outside the gene matches. CDR3 sequence: CASSLSSGGTQYF. DNA for the CDR3: TGTGCCAGCAGCTTATCAAGCGGGGGTACGCAGTATTTT.

V usage is TRBV4-1 and J usage is TRBJ2-1; D not resolved. This CDR3 contains 17 residues. CDR1 and CDR2 (germline): MGHRA, YSYEKL. V was trimmed by 1 base and J by 0 bases, leaving 13 bases between them. This CDR3 is CASSQVASTSSYNEQFF. CDR3 in DNA: TGCGCCAGCAGCCAAGTAGCCAGCACGAGCTCCTACAATGAGCAGTTCTTC.

V usage is TRBV10-1 and J usage is TRBJ2-7; 9 nucleotides match TRBD1. CDR3 size: 14 residues. The J segment lost 5 bases and the V segment lost 5 bases, leaving 7 bases of the junction unmatched. Germline loops: CDR1 WNHNN, CDR2 SYGVQD (reference sequence). The CDR3 loop reads CASSTGQGIHEQYF. The DNA for the CDR3 is TGCGCCAGCAGTACGGGACAGGGAATCCACGAGCAGTACTTC.

This clonotype was observed a few times. The genes are TRBV10-1 and TRBJ2-7, with 8 nucleotides matching TRBD1. The V gene end was trimmed by 6 bases and the J gene end by 0 bases; junction bases not matched to a gene: 7. The germline gives CDR1 WNHNN, CDR2 SYGVQD (reference sequence). The CDR3 runs 15 residues. CDR3 coding DNA: TGCGCCAGCAGCCCTATTCAGGGGGCCTCCTACGAGCAGTACTTC. Protein: CASSPIQGASYEQYF.

The rearrangement uses TRBV7-8 and TRBJ2-1, with unresolved D. This CDR3 region has 15 residues. Germline-derived CDR1 and CDR2 are SGHVS and FQNEAQ. V dropped 2 bases and J dropped 0 bases, with 8 bases sitting between them. The CDR3 DNA reads TGTGCCAGCAGCTTAAGGGTGAACTCCTACAATGAGCAGTTCTTC. Encoded protein: CASSLRVNSYNEQFF.

This clonotype was counted only a few times. The V call is TRBV2, the J call TRBJ1-2, with D tentatively TRBD1 (5 bases). In germline, CDR1 is SNHLY, CDR2 FYNNEI. Trimming took 1 base from V and 7 from J, leaving 22 bases between them. The CDR3 is 17 amino acids. This CDR3 is CASSEGPYEAGSGGYTF. In DNA, the CDR3 is TGTGCCAGCAGTGAAGGTCCGTATGAGGCAGGGAGCGGTGGCTACACCTTC. Full variable domain (outside the CDR3, taken from reference TRBV2 and TRBJ1-2): EPEVTQTPSHQVTQMGQEVILRCVPISNHLYFYWYRQILGQKVEFLVSFYNNEISEKSEIFDDQFSVERPDGSNFTLKIRSTKLEDSAMYFCASSEGPYEAGSGGYTFGSGTRLTVV.

The chain's CDR3 is CASSLFGGGNSYNEQFF. As DNA, the CDR3 is TGTGCCAGCAGTTTATTTGGAGGGGGCAACTCCTACAATGAGCAGTTCTTC. This rearrangement joins TRBV12-3 or TRBV12-4 to TRBJ2-1; weak D call: TRBD1 (7 bases). The CDR3 is made up of 17 amino acids. The V end was cut by 2 bases, the J end by 0 bases, with 14 bases between.

V usage is TRBV12-5 and J usage is TRBJ2-7, with D possibly TRBD2 on 5 matching bases. The germline V gene encodes CDR1 LGHNT and CDR2 FRNRAP. The CDR3 runs to 19 residues. Between the trimmed V and J ends, which lost 0 bases and 0 bases, there was a span of 21 bases. CDR3 in DNA: TGTGCTAGTGGTTTGGTCACGGGCCTGGAGGACCGAAGCTCCTACGAGCAGTACTTC. It yields the protein CASGLVTGLEDRSSYEQYF.

This sequence joins TRBV7-2 and TRBJ2-5; a possible D gene is TRBD2 (6 bases). Germline values: CDR1 SGHTA, CDR2 FQGNSA. The CDR3 consists of 17 residues. The V gene lost 2 bases and the J gene lost 1 base, with 17 bases spanning the gap. The CDR3 DNA is TGTGCCAGCAGCTTATCGTCCAGATTGACTAGCCAAGAGACCCAGTACTTC. This codes for CASSLSSRLTSQETQYF.

This clonotype has more than one count but fewer than ten. The rearrangement uses TRBV5-1 and TRBJ1-2, with D possibly matching TRBD1 (5 bases). V lost 4 bases, J lost 7 bases, and 20 bases lay in between. This CDR3 comprises 15 residues. Germline assignment: CDR1 SGHRS and CDR2 YFSETQ. Written as DNA, the CDR3 is TGCGCCAGCAGCCTCGGGACGGGTCGAGGAACTGGCTACACCTTC. Translated: CASSLGTGRGTGYTF.

This clonotype was observed many times. The CDR3, as DNA: TGTGCCAGCAGCTTAGGGTTCAGGGGGGCAGATACGCAGTATTTT. Its protein is CASSLGFRGADTQYF. This chain joins TRBV7-2 and TRBJ2-3; tentative D call: TRBD1 (7 bases). CDR1 and CDR2 from the germline V gene are SGHTA and FQGNSA. CDR3 length: 15 residues. The V and J ends lost 1 base and 4 bases respectively, with 12 bases between them.

Comments on this clonotype: A read error may account for a junction end that differs from germline. V and J are TRBV5-6 and TRBJ2-7; 12 nucleotides align to TRBD2. CDR3 size: 16 residues. Germline-derived CDR1 and CDR2 are SGHDT and YYEEEE. The CDR3 coding sequence is TGTACCAGCAGCGCCAGGACTAGCGGGACGTGGTACGAGCAGTACTTC. Protein product: CTSSARTSGTWYEQYF. The full variable domain, rest sourced from reference TRBV5-6 and TRBJ2-7, is DAGVTQSPTHLIKTRGQQVTLRCSPKSGHDTVSWYQQALGQGPQFIFQYYEEEERQRGNFPDRFSGHQFPNYSSELNVNALLLGDSALYLCTSSARTSGTWYEQYFGPGTRLTVT.

DNA for the CDR3: TGTGCCAGCAGCTTATCCGGCATTCGAGGCACAGATATACAGTATTTT. Protein product: CASSLSGIRGTDIQYF. The chain recombines TRBV11-2 with TRBJ2-3; D not resolved. Germline assignment: CDR1 SGHAT and CDR2 FQNNGV. The V end lost 2 bases, the J end lost 12 bases, and 24 bases lay between the germline ends. The CDR3 runs 16 residues.

The rearrangement uses TRBV7-2 and TRBJ1-2; 8 bases map to TRBD1. This CDR3 region has 15 residues. With V trimmed by 0 bases and J by 6 bases, 6 bases remained unmatched. Germline values: CDR1 SGHTA, CDR2 FQGNSA. CDR3 loop: CASSLAFGQGNGYTF. CDR3 bases: TGTGCCAGCAGCTTAGCTTTCGGACAGGGAAATGGCTACACCTTC. Looking up the rest from reference TRBV7-2 and TRBJ1-2 gives the full variable domain: GAGVSQSPSNKVTEKGKDVELRCDPISGHTALYWYRQSLGQGLEFLIYFQGNSAPDKSGLPSDRFSAERTGGSVSTLTIQRTQQEDSAVYLCASSLAFGQGNGYTFGSGTRLTVV.

This clonotype came up many times. This chain joins TRBV9 and TRBJ2-3; TRBD2 aligns across 12 bases. The junction had 3 bases not matched to a gene; V was cut back by 4 bases and J by 0 bases. CDR3 length: 16 residues. CDR1 and CDR2 (germline): SGDLS, YYNGEE. CDR3 loop: CASSPLAGGSTDTQYF. For the CDR3, the DNA is TGTGCCAGCAGCCCTCTAGCGGGAGGGAGCACAGATACGCAGTATTTT.

This chain uses TRBV6-5 with TRBJ2-5; 10 nucleotides line up with TRBD2. This CDR3 is built from 18 residues. Germline lookup yields CDR1 MNHEY and CDR2 SVGAGI. The ends lost 0 bases at V and 1 base at J; junction bases unmatched: 8. CDR3 sequence reads: CASSYSKVSGGVQETQYF. The CDR3 nucleotides read TGTGCCAGCAGTTACTCGAAAGTCAGCGGGGGGGTCCAAGAGACCCAGTACTTC.

The chain employs TRBV12-3 or TRBV12-4 and TRBJ1-2, with 8 bases identical to TRBD1. After removal of 5 bases from V and 8 bases from J, the junction contained 13 bases not matched to a gene. This CDR3 has 15 residues. The CDR3 loop is CASSLTGTGSGGYTF. The CDR3 DNA is TGTGCCAGCAGTCTAACCGGGACAGGATCTGGAGGCTACACCTTC.

This clonotype occurred a few times. The V call is TRBV20-1, the J call TRBJ2-7; D possibly corresponds to TRBD2 (7 bases). The CDR3 is made up of 14 amino acids. The V gene's germline CDR1 is DFQATT and CDR2 SNEGSKA (reference sequence). With 7 bases removed from V and 3 bases from J, the gap between germline ends came to 19 bases. CDR3 region: CSVYSGGRGYEQYF. The DNA of the CDR3 is TGCAGTGTCTATTCCGGGGGGCGCGGCTACGAGCAGTACTTC.

CDR3 DNA sequence: TGTGCCACCAGCAGAGGCGGAGGATTGGGCTCCTACGAGCAGTACTTC. Protein product: CATSRGGGLGSYEQYF. The rearrangement joins TRBV15 to TRBJ2-7, with a weak D call TRBD2 (5 bases). Germline lookup yields CDR1 LNHNV and CDR2 YYDKDF (reference sequence). The CDR3 spans 16 residues. V lost 1 base and J 0 bases, leaving 13 bases between the germline ends.

This chain uses TRBV15 with TRBJ1-4, with 7 bases that match TRBD1. Germline CDR1 LNHNV, CDR2 YYDKDF (reference sequence). V lost 5 bases, J lost 7 bases, and 10 bases stayed unmatched. The CDR3 extends over 15 amino acids. CDR3 sequence reads: CATSGAAGGSEKLFF. CDR3 DNA: TGTGCCACCAGCGGGGCCGCAGGGGGTTCTGAAAAACTGTTTTTT.

The chain couples TRBV7-9 to TRBJ1-1; D ambiguous. Germline-derived CDR1 and CDR2 are SEHNR and FQNEAQ (reference sequence). The V end lost 2 bases, the J end lost 4 bases, and 5 bases lay between the germline ends. This CDR3 is 12 amino acids long. CDR3 in amino acids: CASSLQRTEAFF. CDR3 sequence (DNA): TGTGCCAGCAGCTTACAGCGCACTGAAGCTTTCTTT. The entire variable domain, with the rest obtained from reference TRBV7-9 and TRBJ1-1, is as follows: DTGVSQNPRHKITKRGQNVTFRCDPISEHNRLYWYRQTLGQGPEFLTYFQNEAQLEKSRLLSDRFSAERPKGSFSTLEIQRTEQGDSAMYLCASSLQRTEAFFGQGTRLTVV.

This clonotype occurred a few times. The rearrangement links TRBV6-2 or TRBV6-3 to TRBJ2-1; 7 positions agree with TRBD2. The CDR3 is 15 residues long. CDR1 and CDR2 from the germline V gene are MNHEY and SVGEGT. The J segment lost 7 bases and the V segment lost 6 bases, leaving 12 bases of the junction unmatched. The CDR3 DNA follows: TGTGCCAGCAGGACGCCTAGCGGAGTGGATAATGAGCAGTTCTTC. This codes for CASRTPSGVDNEQFF.

The J gene is TRBJ2-1, the V gene TRBV6-1, with 7 bases identical to TRBD2. The DNA end is more similar to TRBJ2-7, so the J call may be wrong. The CDR3 is 15 amino acids. The germline V gene encodes CDR1 MNHNS and CDR2 SASEGT. The CDR3: CASSETGRRYNEQYF. The CDR3 DNA follows: TGTGCCAGCAGTGAAACCGGGAGGAGGTACAATGAGCAGTACTTC.

This clonotype was seen a few times. The rearrangement links TRBV20-1 to TRBJ2-7; tentatively, D is TRBD1 (5 bases). Trimming removed 0 bases at V and 3 bases at J, with 9 bases between. Germline assignment: CDR1 DFQATT and CDR2 SNEGSKA (reference sequence). The length of the CDR3 is 13 residues. The CDR3 sequence: CSARDHDSYEQYF. The DNA for the CDR3 is TGCAGTGCTAGAGATCACGACAGCTACGAGCAGTACTTC.

The chain is built from TRBV7-9 and TRBJ2-1, with D tentatively TRBD2 (5 bases). Deletions cut 5 bases from V and 3 bases from J, with 17 bases between. The CDR3 totals 16 residues. Germline assignment: CDR1 SEHNR and CDR2 FQNEAQ (reference sequence). The CDR3 nucleotides read TGTGCCAGCAGCCCAAATCTAACGGGAATCTACAATGAGCAGTTCTTC. Its protein product is CASSPNLTGIYNEQFF. Combining the CDR3 with reference TRBV7-9 and TRBJ2-1 gives the whole variable domain DTGVSQNPRHKITKRGQNVTFRCDPISEHNRLYWYRQTLGQGPEFLTYFQNEAQLEKSRLLSDRFSAERPKGSFSTLEIQRTEQGDSAMYLCASSPNLTGIYNEQFFGPGTRLTVL.

This chain joins TRBV11-3 and TRBJ2-1; 11 bases match TRBD1. The V and J ends lost 1 base and 6 bases, in that order; junction bases with no gene match: 5. The CDR3 length is 16 residues. Germline CDR1 and CDR2: SGHNT and YENEEA. The CDR3 DNA reads as TGTGCCAGCAGCTTAGGCGGGACAGGGGGGGGCAATGAGCAGTTCTTC. It is translated as CASSLGGTGGGNEQFF.

This clonotype was counted a few times. The chain couples TRBV27 to TRBJ2-2; TRBD1 matches 9 bases. The V and J ends lost 7 bases and 5 bases, in that order; junction bases with no gene match: 8. This CDR3 is built from 15 residues. CDR1 and CDR2 from the germline V gene are MNHEY and SMNVEV (reference sequence). The CDR3 protein is CASTFYGQGTGELFF. CDR3 DNA sequence: TGTGCCAGCACCTTTTACGGACAGGGGACCGGGGAGCTGTTTTTT.